These 22 T cell receptor beta chains came from one sample sequenced in a study of shared clonotypes between healthy human individuals. Here immunoSEQ multiplex PCR was the method, and the copy in TCRdb shows in-frame clones only, minus some. The sample has 98,000 or so clones, 55% to 70% seen once. Sequences were obtained from memory CD8+ T cells sorted from blood. The subset here: CD45RO+ cells pooled with CCR7-negative TemRA cells. The receptors derive from a woman aged 30 to 39 in good health.

The gene calls are TRBV5-1 and TRBJ2-3; perhaps TRBD2 as D (5 bases). CDR3 length equals 13 residues. CDR1 SGHRS and CDR2 YFSETQ come from the germline V gene. V dropped 6 bases and J dropped 4 bases, with 12 bases sitting between them. CDR3 sequence reads: CASNRGSADTQYF. The CDR3 nucleotides read TGCGCCAGCAATCGAGGGAGCGCAGATACGCAGTATTTT. Drawing the rest from reference TRBV5-1 and TRBJ2-3, the complete variable domain is KAGVTQTPRYLIKTRGQQVTLSCSPISGHRSVSWYQQTPGQGLQFLFEYFSETQRNKGNFPGRFSGRQFSNSRSEMNVSTLELGDSALYLCASNRGSADTQYFGPGTRLTVL.

The chain joins TRBV5-6 to TRBJ2-3, with 12 nucleotides matching TRBD2. The CDR3 consists of 17 residues. Germline V gene data show CDR1 as SGHDT and CDR2 as YYEEEE. V lost 1 base, J lost 5 bases, and 8 bases stayed unmatched. This chain's CDR3 is CASSLSTSGRRGDTQYF. For the CDR3, the DNA is TGTGCCAGCAGCTTGTCTACTAGCGGGAGGAGGGGAGATACGCAGTATTTT.

This clone was picked up a small number of times. The chain recombines TRBV29-1 with TRBJ2-5; 10 nucleotides line up with TRBD2. In germline, CDR1 is SQVTM, CDR2 ANQGSEA. The CDR3 is made up of 13 amino acids. Trimming cost V 7 bases and J 4 bases; bases outside gene matches: 6. The chain's CDR3 is CSGLAGVRETQYF. DNA for the CDR3: TGCAGCGGGCTAGCGGGAGTTCGAGAGACCCAGTACTTC.

The chain couples TRBV29-1 to TRBJ2-7, with 7 bases matching TRBD1. This CDR3 has 15 amino acids. Germline loops: CDR1 SQVTM, CDR2 ANQGSEA. V trimming: 7 bases; J trimming: 1 base; junction bases outside the gene matches: 13. CDR3 residues: CSGFSWSGGSYEQYF. Written as DNA, the CDR3 is TGCAGCGGATTCTCGTGGTCAGGGGGTTCCTACGAGCAGTACTTC.

The chain combines TRBV27 with TRBJ1-2, with D tentatively TRBD1 (6 bases). Germline CDR1 reads MNHEY; CDR2 reads SMNVEV (reference sequence). This CDR3 comprises 13 residues. V lost 6 bases and J lost 8, with 16 bases in between. The CDR3 DNA follows: TGTGCCAGCAGCCCCGCGGGGGCGCGGGGCTACACCTTC. Its translation is CASSPAGARGYTF.

The chain carries TRBV28 and TRBJ1-6, with D hard to call. From germline, CDR1 is MDHEN and CDR2 SYDVKM. The CDR3 runs 15 residues. The V end lost 8 bases, the J end lost 2 bases, and 13 bases lay between the germline ends. The CDR3 sequence: CASCILGTYNSPLHF. CDR3 in DNA: TGTGCCAGCTGTATACTTGGGACCTATAATTCACCCCTCCACTTT.

As concerns this clone: A much larger clone sits a single nucleotide away, making a read error possible. The rearrangement uses TRBV6-4 and TRBJ2-3; D is tentatively TRBD1 or TRBD2 (6 bases each). Germline lookup yields CDR1 MRHNA and CDR2 SNTAGT. Trimming removed 3 bases from V and 2 bases from J, with 18 bases in between. The length of the CDR3 is 17 residues. CDR3 DNA sequence: TGTGCCAGCAGTGAATCAGGGGACTCCCCAAACACAGATACGCAGTATTTT. Amino acid sequence: CASSESGDSPNTDTQYF.

The V gene is TRBV7-9, the J gene TRBJ2-1; D gene ambiguous. The V and J ends lost 0 bases and 0 bases respectively, with 6 bases between them. This CDR3 has 15 amino acids. Germline V gene lookup returns CDR1 SEHNR and CDR2 FQNEAQ (reference sequence). CDR3 DNA: TGTGCCAGCAGCTTAGCTCTACCCTCCTACAATGAGCAGTTCTTC. It translates to CASSLALPSYNEQFF. The variable domain in full, with the rest retrieved from reference TRBV7-9 and TRBJ2-1, is DTGVSQNPRHKITKRGQNVTFRCDPISEHNRLYWYRQTLGQGPEFLTYFQNEAQLEKSRLLSDRFSAERPKGSFSTLEIQRTEQGDSAMYLCASSLALPSYNEQFFGPGTRLTVL.

The rearrangement links TRBV28 to TRBJ2-7; 10 nucleotides line up with TRBD1. This CDR3 region has 16 residues. Germline V CDR1 and CDR2: MDHEN, SYDVKM. Unmatched junction bases numbered 15, after V lost 6 bases and J lost 7 bases. DNA for the CDR3: TGTGCCAGCAGGGGGGACAGGGGTACACTACGATGGGAGCAGTACTTC. Translation gives CASRGDRGTLRWEQYF.

The genes are TRBV2 and TRBJ2-2; D gene unclear. Germline V CDR1 and CDR2: SNHLY, FYNNEI. There are 14 residues in the CDR3. The germline V and J ends were trimmed by 1 base and 4 bases, with 7 bases remaining between them. For the CDR3, the DNA is TGTGCCAGCAGTGAAGACAGTCCCACCGGGGAGCTGTTTTTT. It is translated as CASSEDSPTGELFF. The whole variable domain, filled in from reference TRBV2 and TRBJ2-2, reads EPEVTQTPSHQVTQMGQEVILRCVPISNHLYFYWYRQILGQKVEFLVSFYNNEISEKSEIFDDQFSVERPDGSNFTLKIRSTKLEDSAMYFCASSEDSPTGELFFGEGSRLTVL.

V usage is TRBV7-2 and J usage is TRBJ1-2; no clear D gene. Trimming shortened V by 3 bases and J by 0 bases, and 8 bases separated the two germline ends. Germline V gives CDR1 SGHTA, CDR2 FQGNSA. This CDR3 region has 14 residues. The CDR3 DNA is TGTGCCAGCAGCTTGGGCATTGCTAACTATGGCTACACCTTC. Protein product: CASSLGIANYGYTF.

This clone was detected many times. The chain uses TRBV25-1 and TRBJ2-7; 11 bases match TRBD1. The germline CDR1 and CDR2 sequences are MGHDK and SYGVNS. CDR3 size: 16 residues. V shed 1 base and J 4 bases; nucleotides not matched to a gene: 6. CDR3 region: CASSESRDRGTYEQYF. The CDR3, as DNA: TGTGCCAGCAGTGAATCCCGGGACAGGGGGACTTACGAGCAGTACTTC.

The chain recombines TRBV28 with TRBJ1-1, with 7 nucleotides matching TRBD1. The junction had 5 bases not matched to a gene; V was cut back by 0 bases and J by 1 base. Per the germline V gene, CDR1 is MDHEN and CDR2 is SYDVKM. This CDR3 spans 16 amino acids. CDR3 sequence (DNA): TGTGCCAGCAGTTTATGGACGGACAGGCGGAACACTGAAGCTTTCTTT. The encoded protein is CASSLWTDRRNTEAFF.

Details on this clone: A much larger clonotype is one base distant, so this may be a read error. The same CDR3 arises from other DNA sequences in this sample as well. CDR3 sequence: CASSPDPGGSTEAFF. The DNA for the CDR3 is TGTGCCAGCAGCCCCGATCCAGGGGGTTCCACTGAAGCCTTCTTT. The V and J genes are TRBV9 and TRBJ1-1; 7 bases fit TRBD1. CDR3 size: 15 residues. CDR1 is SGDLS and CDR2 is YYNGEE in the germline V gene. Filled out from reference TRBV9 and TRBJ1-1, the complete variable domain reads DSGVTQTPKHLITATGQRVTLRCSPRSGDLSVYWYQQSLDQGLQFLIQYYNGEERAKGNILERFSAQQFPDLHSELNLSSLELGDSALYFCASSPDPGGSTEAFFGQGTRLTVV.

This chain uses TRBV5-1 with TRBJ2-7; D is uncertain. Germline-derived CDR1 and CDR2 are SGHRS and YFSETQ. V was cut by 0 bases and J by 0 bases, with 10 bases left in between. This CDR3 is built from 15 residues. This CDR3 reads CASSLADTPSYEQYF. CDR3 nucleotide sequence: TGCGCCAGCAGCTTGGCCGACACCCCCTCCTACGAGCAGTACTTC.

The V gene is TRBV27, the J gene TRBJ2-7; D tentatively reads TRBD1 or TRBD2 (5 bases each). V dropped 6 bases and J dropped 0 bases, with 15 bases sitting between them. The germline V gene encodes CDR1 MNHEY and CDR2 SMNVEV (reference sequence). The CDR3 sequence is 15 residues long. CDR3 DNA sequence: TGTGCCAGCAGAAAGAAACTCGGGACCTCCTACGAGCAGTACTTC. The encoded protein is CASRKKLGTSYEQYF.

The gene calls are TRBV7-9 and TRBJ2-1, with D uncertain. Per the germline V gene, CDR1 is SEHNR and CDR2 is FQNEAQ (reference sequence). The CDR3 spans 13 residues. The V end was cut by 1 base, the J end by 8 bases, with 9 bases between. The CDR3 DNA follows: TGTGCCAGCAGCTTAGTCCTACGCGATGAGCAGTTCTTC. It codes for CASSLVLRDEQFF.

This clone showed up just once. The rearrangement joins TRBV5-3 to TRBJ2-3; D remains unclear. TRBV5-3 is marked as an open reading frame, function uncertain. The CDR3 loop spans 14 amino acids. The V end was cut by 0 bases, the J end by 8 bases, with 13 bases between. The CDR3 DNA sequence: TGTGCCAGAAGCTTGGGTCGGATTTACGGTACGCAGTATTTT. Encoded protein: CARSLGRIYGTQYF.

The chain has TRBV6-4 and TRBJ1-1, with a weak D call TRBD1 (5 bases). This CDR3 is built from 13 residues. Germline CDR1 and CDR2: MRHNA and SNTAGT. Trimming pared 3 bases from V and 4 bases from J, leaving 9 bases between. CDR3 sequence: CASSERDGTEAFF. The CDR3 nucleotides read TGTGCCAGCAGTGAGAGGGACGGCACTGAAGCTTTCTTT.

The rearrangement links TRBV7-9 to TRBJ1-1; possibly TRBD1 for D (6 bases). The CDR3 runs to 12 residues. The V end lost 3 bases, the J end lost 6 bases, and 8 bases lay between the germline ends. CDR1 and CDR2 (germline): SEHNR, FQNEAQ (reference sequence). The CDR3 bases are TGTGCCAGCAGCTTCGACAGGTCTGAAGCTTTCTTT. Protein product: CASSFDRSEAFF.

This clone was seen just once. The genes are TRBV29-1 and TRBJ2-1; maybe TRBD2 (6 bases). The CDR3 sequence is 16 residues long. The V gene lost 4 bases and the J gene lost 2 bases, with 18 bases spanning the gap. Per germline, CDR1 SQVTM and CDR2 ANQGSEA. CDR3 residues: CSVGGYSGNTYNEQFF. The CDR3 region has the DNA TGCAGCGTTGGGGGTTATAGCGGAAATACCTACAATGAGCAGTTCTTC.

This clone showed up just a few times. The gene calls are TRBV7-9 and TRBJ2-1; the D is unclear. The germline CDR1 and CDR2 sequences are SEHNR and FQNEAQ (reference sequence). V lost 6 bases and J lost 5, with 11 bases in between. This CDR3 spans 13 amino acids. In DNA, the CDR3 is TGTGCCAGCAGGTCTGACGCCAACAATGAGCAGTTCTTC. Amino acid sequence: CASRSDANNEQFF.